The sample holds a few counts of the clone carrying this T cell receptor (beta chain). Antigen specificity is unknown. These data are taken from a study of blood T cells in healthy people across ages. Notes on the study in general: The long-lived group displayed more naive CD4+ cells, plus higher diversity, than the aged donors did.

CDR3 length: 12 residues. In germline, CDR1 is MDHEN, CDR2 SYDVKM. Trimming took 5 bases from V and 14 from J, leaving 17 bases between them. Combining a sample-barcoded 5' primer with a J-beta primer mix, a second PCR ran for roughly 7 to 11 cycles. TCRdb re-called the 5' RACE reads through MiXCR, storing one row per CDR3 protein. The data show approximately 490,000 distinct CDR3 sequences, 20% to 30% seen once. RNA extraction gave at least 5 micrograms of total RNA per sample. These data are also associated with another study on T cells of mothers and their children. From that second work: All extracted RNA went into cDNA synthesis, roughly 1.5 ug per 15 ul.

The chain links TRBV28 to TRBJ2-3, with no clear D. The sequence derives from a boy between 10 and 17 years old in good health. Source material: blood. This chain's CDR3 is CASSNRRSGRYF. The CDR3 DNA reads as TGTGCCAGCAGTAACAGACGTAGTGGGCGGTATTTT.